Following are 8 T cell receptor beta chains from one sample sequenced in a study of identical twins. TCRdb used MiXCR to reprocess the 5' RACE reads, holding one entry per CDR3 protein. Here the sample spans over 600,000 distinct CDR3 sequences, around 20% being singletons. These same records also appear under a second study, on T cells expressing NK-cell markers.

Sequencing used PBMCs. These receptors were collected from a woman under 30 in good health.

The V gene is TRBV20-1, the J gene TRBJ2-1; TRBD2 matches at 14 bases. With V trimmed by 5 bases and J by 13 bases, 4 bases remained unmatched. This CDR3 has 12 amino acids. Looked up from germline, CDR1 is DFQATT and CDR2 is SNEGSKA (reference sequence). CDR3 DNA: TGCAGTGCTCGGACTAGCGGGAGGTCACAGTTCTTC. It yields the protein CSARTSGRSQFF.

The gene calls are TRBV13 and TRBJ1-1, with D unresolved. Per the germline V gene, CDR1 is PRHDT and CDR2 is FYEKMQ (reference sequence). This CDR3 is built from 14 residues. Trimming pared 4 bases from V and 1 base from J, leaving 10 bases between. The CDR3, as DNA: TGTGCCAGCAGCTCGTCTCCGGAGAACACTGAAGCTTTCTTT. It yields the protein CASSSSPENTEAFF.

Many counts were recorded for this clonotype. The chain employs TRBV6-1 and TRBJ2-7; TRBD2 might be the D (6 bases). Between the trimmed V and J ends, which lost 6 bases and 3 bases, there was a span of 18 bases. CDR1 and CDR2 from the germline V gene are MNHNS and SASEGT. There are 15 residues in the CDR3. The CDR3 region has the DNA TGTGCCAGCAGGGAAACCGGGACTTATTACTACGAGCAGTACTTC. This translates into CASRETGTYYYEQYF.

CDR3 protein: CASSYEYGGPQFF. CDR3 bases: TGTGCCAGCAGTTACGAGTATGGCGGACCTCAGTTCTTC. The rearrangement links TRBV6-2 or TRBV6-3 to TRBJ2-1; D not certain. Deletions cut 2 bases from V and 13 bases from J, with 15 bases between. Germline V gene sequence: CDR1 MNHEY, CDR2 SVGEGT. CDR3 length: 13 residues.

At least ten counts were recorded for this clonotype. The V gene is TRBV7-2, the J gene TRBJ1-1; D gene unclear. The CDR3 is 13 amino acids. The V end lost 4 bases, the J end lost 7 bases, and 13 bases lay between the germline ends. The germline V gene encodes CDR1 SGHTA and CDR2 FQGNSA. As DNA, the CDR3 is TGTGCCAGCAGCTATCCGGGAAGGAGTGAAGCTTTCTTT. Translation gives CASSYPGRSEAFF.

V usage is TRBV7-8 and J usage is TRBJ2-1, with a possible D match to TRBD2 (7 bases). Trimming shortened V by 0 bases and J by 6 bases, and 15 bases separated the two germline ends. CDR1 and CDR2 (germline): SGHVS, FQNEAQ. This CDR3 contains 16 residues. For the CDR3, the DNA is TGTGCCAGCAGCTTAGCGGAGGGGGGGGCCATCAATGAGCAGTTCTTC. Amino acids: CASSLAEGGAINEQFF.

This chain uses TRBV20-1 with TRBJ2-7; 11 bases agree with TRBD2. Looked up from germline, CDR1 is DFQATT and CDR2 is SNEGSKA (reference sequence). CDR3 length: 15 amino acids. V lost 6 bases to trimming and J lost 3 bases; unmatched junction nucleotides: 10. CDR3 sequence (DNA): TGCAGTGCATATGCCGGGACTAGCGGTTACTACGAGCAGTACTTC. Its translation is CSAYAGTSGYYEQYF.

This clonotype has a handful of counts. This chain joins TRBV30 and TRBJ2-2; D possibly matches TRBD1 or TRBD2 (5 bases each). The CDR3 extends over 15 amino acids. The germline CDR1 and CDR2 sequences are GTSNPN and SVGIG (reference sequence). Trimming took 0 bases from V and 3 from J, leaving 11 bases between them. CDR3 residues: CAWSVLGPHTGELFF. In DNA, the CDR3 is TGTGCCTGGAGTGTATTGGGACCGCACACCGGGGAGCTGTTTTTT.